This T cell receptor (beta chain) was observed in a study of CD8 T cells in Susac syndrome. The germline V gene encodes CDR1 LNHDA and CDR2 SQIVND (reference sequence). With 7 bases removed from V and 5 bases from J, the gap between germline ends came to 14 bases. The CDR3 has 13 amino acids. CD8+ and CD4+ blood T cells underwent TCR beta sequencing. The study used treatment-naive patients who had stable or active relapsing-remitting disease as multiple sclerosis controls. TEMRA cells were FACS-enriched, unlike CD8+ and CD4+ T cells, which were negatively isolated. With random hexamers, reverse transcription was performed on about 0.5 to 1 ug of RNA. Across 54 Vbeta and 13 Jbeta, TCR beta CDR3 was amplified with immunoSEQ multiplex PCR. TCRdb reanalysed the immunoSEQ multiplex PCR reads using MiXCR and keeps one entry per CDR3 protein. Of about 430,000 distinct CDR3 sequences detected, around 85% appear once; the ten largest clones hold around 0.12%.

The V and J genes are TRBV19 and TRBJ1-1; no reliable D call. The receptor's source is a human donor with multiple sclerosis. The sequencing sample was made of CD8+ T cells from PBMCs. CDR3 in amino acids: CASMRGMGTEAFF. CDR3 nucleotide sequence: TGTGCCAGTATGAGAGGCATGGGGACTGAAGCTTTCTTT. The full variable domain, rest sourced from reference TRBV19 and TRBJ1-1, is DGGITQSPKYLFRKEGQNVTLSCEQNLNHDAMYWYRQDPGQGLRLIYYSQIVNDFQKGDIAEGYSVSREKKESFPLTVTSAQKNPTAFYLCASMRGMGTEAFFGQGTRLTVV.